The clone carrying this T cell receptor (beta chain) was counted at least ten times. TCRdb itself ran the 5' RACE reads through MiXCR, one entry per CDR3 protein. The data contain some 26,000 distinct CDR3 sequences, 4% to 4.5% of them singletons. The V segment lost 2 bases and the J segment 0 bases; nucleotides outside the gene matches: 3. From germline, CDR1 is SGHTA and CDR2 FQGNSA. CDR3 size: 16 residues. This sample was taken from a study of early T cells in non-severe SARS-CoV-2 infection. The receptor's source is an adult who was a healthcare worker with PCR-confirmed SARS-CoV-2 infection or an uninfected control (not recorded which). Material for sequencing was whole blood. The chain has TRBV7-2 and TRBJ2-3; TRBD1 matches 9 bases. This chain's CDR3 is CASSLRTGDSTDTQYF. DNA for the CDR3: TGTGCCAGCAGCTTAAGGACAGGGGACAGCACAGATACGCAGTATTTT.